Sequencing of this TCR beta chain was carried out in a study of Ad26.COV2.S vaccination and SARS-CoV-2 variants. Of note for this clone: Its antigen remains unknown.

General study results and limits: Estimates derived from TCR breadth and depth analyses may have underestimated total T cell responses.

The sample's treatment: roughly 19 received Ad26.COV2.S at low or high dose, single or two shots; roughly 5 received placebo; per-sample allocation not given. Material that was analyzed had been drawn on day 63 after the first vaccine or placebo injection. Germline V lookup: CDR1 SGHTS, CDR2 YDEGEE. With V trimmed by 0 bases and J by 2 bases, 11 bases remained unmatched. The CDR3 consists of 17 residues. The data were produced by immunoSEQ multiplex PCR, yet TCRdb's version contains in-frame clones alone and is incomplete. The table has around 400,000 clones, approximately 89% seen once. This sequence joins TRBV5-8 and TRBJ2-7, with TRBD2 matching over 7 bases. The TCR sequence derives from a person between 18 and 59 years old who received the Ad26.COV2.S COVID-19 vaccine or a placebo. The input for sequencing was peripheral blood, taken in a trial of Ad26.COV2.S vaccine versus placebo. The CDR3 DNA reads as TGTGCCAGCAGCTTGGCCGTATATGCGGGAGATACCTACGAGCAGTACTTC. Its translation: CASSLAVYAGDTYEQYF. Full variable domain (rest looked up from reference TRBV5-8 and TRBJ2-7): EAGVTQSPTHLIKTRGQQATLRCSPISGHTSVYWYQQALGLGLQFLLWYDEGEERNRGNFPPRFSGRQFPNYSSELNVNALELEDSALYLCASSLAVYAGDTYEQYFGPGTRLTVT.